Below, 27 T cell receptor beta chains from the same sample are listed, as sequenced in a study of cytomegalovirus exposure and HLA in healthy donors. Both 60 Vbeta primers and 13 Jbeta primers went into the PCR. Generated by immunoSEQ multiplex PCR, the TCRdb table keeps only in-frame clones and is missing some. The data show about 180,000 clones, with 72% seen just once and 2% to 3% held by the top ten. The source material was PBMCs. The source is a human donor in good health.

The genes are TRBV4-1 and TRBJ2-3; 11 nucleotides align to TRBD1. The V segment lost 2 bases and the J segment 6 bases; nucleotides outside the gene matches: 19. Germline V CDR1 and CDR2: MGHRA, YSYEKL. This CDR3 contains 20 residues. Here the CDR3 DNA reads TGCGCCAGCAGCCAACCCGGGACAGGGGGACCGGGACTAGCCTTTGATACGCAGTATTTT. It specifies CASSQPGTGGPGLAFDTQYF.

V is TRBV5-1 and J is TRBJ1-1, with D possibly matching TRBD1 (5 bases). V dropped 4 bases and J dropped 0 bases, with 10 bases sitting between them. CDR3 size: 14 residues. Germline V CDR1 and CDR2: SGHRS, YFSETQ. CDR3 amino acids: CASSPDTLNTEAFF. CDR3 bases: TGCGCCAGCAGCCCGGACACCCTGAACACTGAAGCTTTCTTT.

V usage is TRBV18 and J usage is TRBJ2-5, with 7 bases matching TRBD1. CDR3 length: 15 amino acids. Germline V CDR1 and CDR2: KGHSH, LQKENI. V gave up 3 bases and J gave up 0 bases; unmatched junction bases: 4. CDR3 DNA sequence: TGTGCCAGCTCACCCCCCGGACAGGACCAAGAGACCCAGTACTTC. Encoded protein: CASSPPGQDQETQYF.

V gene TRBV9 combines with J gene TRBJ2-7; tentative D call: TRBD1 (6 bases). Germline-derived CDR1 and CDR2 are SGDLS and YYNGEE. The CDR3 extends over 15 amino acids. Trimming removed 4 bases at V and 0 bases at J, with 14 bases between. CDR3 amino acids: CASSPAETGSYEQYF. The DNA of the CDR3 is TGTGCCAGCAGCCCTGCTGAGACAGGCTCCTACGAGCAGTACTTC.

The gene calls are TRBV7-9 and TRBJ1-5; TRBD1 matches 7 bases. The germline CDR1 and CDR2 sequences are SEHNR and FQNEAQ (reference sequence). J lost 9 bases, V lost 5 bases, and 10 bases had no gene match. The CDR3 has 14 residues. The CDR3 coding sequence is TGTGCCAGCAGCATCACAGGGGAACCGCGGCCCCAGCATTTT. It codes for CASSITGEPRPQHF.

V usage is TRBV19 and J usage is TRBJ1-4; 7 bases are shared with TRBD1. The germline gives CDR1 LNHDA, CDR2 SQIVND (reference sequence). The V segment lost 4 bases and the J segment 3 bases; nucleotides outside the gene matches: 5. This CDR3 spans 15 amino acids. CDR3 nucleotide sequence: TGTGCCAGTAGTAAGGGACAGAGCCCTAATGAAAAACTGTTTTTT. Protein sequence: CASSKGQSPNEKLFF.

This chain joins TRBV10-3 and TRBJ1-2, with a tentative D call TRBD1 (5 bases). The CDR3 runs 14 residues. V was shortened by 10 bases and J by 2 bases, with 17 bases between the two germline ends. Germline V gives CDR1 ENHRY, CDR2 SYGVKD. The CDR3 sequence: CATAGGGFNYGYTF. The CDR3 nucleotides read TGTGCCACAGCTGGCGGGGGGTTCAACTATGGCTACACCTTC.

For the CDR3, the DNA is TGTGCCAGCAGCTTACTCGTAGACGGGCAGCCCCAGCATTTT. Translated: CASSLLVDGQPQHF. V is TRBV7-9 and J is TRBJ1-5; D is ambiguous. Deletions cut 2 bases from V and 7 bases from J, with 12 bases between. Germline CDR1 reads SEHNR; CDR2 reads FQNEAQ (reference sequence). This CDR3 is 14 amino acids long.

This chain connects TRBV6-1 to TRBJ1-5; D is uncertain. The CDR3 has 15 residues. CDR1 MNHNS and CDR2 SASEGT come from the germline V gene. Trimming took off 3 bases at V and 3 bases at J, with 12 bases between the two ends. The DNA of the CDR3 is TGTGCCAGCAGTGAGGTGTTCAGGCTCAATCAGCCCCAGCATTTT. Its translation is CASSEVFRLNQPQHF.

V usage is TRBV5-4 and J usage is TRBJ2-1, with D tentatively TRBD2 (6 bases). Germline V CDR1 and CDR2: SGHNT, YYREEE (reference sequence). Between the trimmed V and J ends, which lost 4 bases and 9 bases, there was a span of 11 bases. The CDR3 runs 12 residues. The CDR3 loop is CASSRGWSEQFF. CDR3 nucleotides: TGTGCCAGCAGCCGGGGGTGGAGTGAGCAGTTCTTC. The full variable domain, in which reference TRBV5-4 and TRBJ2-1 provide the parts outside the CDR3, is ETGVTQSPTHLIKTRGQQVTLRCSSQSGHNTVSWYQQALGQGPQFIFQYYREEENGRGNFPPRFSGLQFPNYSSELNVNALELDDSALYLCASSRGWSEQFFGPGTRLTVL.

The chain recombines TRBV4-1 with TRBJ2-7, with 13 bases fitting TRBD2. Germline V gene sequence: CDR1 MGHRA, CDR2 YSYEKL. Trimming at V came to 4 bases and at J to 3 bases, leaving 0 bases not matched to a gene. The CDR3 has 14 residues. The CDR3 reads CASSRTSGGYEQYF. The CDR3 DNA is TGCGCCAGCAGCCGGACTAGCGGGGGCTACGAGCAGTACTTC.

In regard to this clone: The same CDR3 arises from other DNA sequences in this sample as well. This rearrangement joins TRBV27 to TRBJ1-1; D is unresolved. The CDR3 is made up of 13 amino acids. The germline gives CDR1 MNHEY, CDR2 SMNVEV (reference sequence). V was pared by 2 bases and J by 1 base, with 5 bases between. CDR3 sequence reads: CASSLGQNTEAFF. The DNA of the CDR3 is TGTGCCAGCAGTTTAGGGCAGAACACTGAAGCTTTCTTT.

The rearrangement joins TRBV5-1 to TRBJ2-4; D is possibly TRBD2 (6 bases). The V end lost 3 bases, the J end lost 6 bases, and 13 bases lay between the germline ends. The CDR3 length is 14 residues. Germline assignment: CDR1 SGHRS and CDR2 YFSETQ. This chain's CDR3 is CASSSGGGINIQYF. CDR3 in DNA: TGCGCCAGCAGCTCCGGGGGTGGGATAAACATTCAGTACTTC.

The chain combines TRBV9 with TRBJ2-1; 12 positions match TRBD2. This CDR3 region has 15 residues. V gave up 4 bases and J gave up 3 bases; unmatched junction bases: 2. The germline gives CDR1 SGDLS, CDR2 YYNGEE. CDR3 sequence reads: CASSQLAGGYNEQFF. For the CDR3, the DNA is TGTGCCAGCAGCCAACTAGCGGGGGGCTACAATGAGCAGTTCTTC.

The chain links TRBV10-3 to TRBJ1-4; TRBD1 aligns across 9 bases. Germline CDR1 and CDR2: ENHRY and SYGVKD. V lost 5 bases, J lost 5 bases, and 6 bases stayed unmatched. The CDR3 has 15 residues. The DNA of the CDR3 is TGTGCCATCAGTCCGACAGGGGGAGGCAATGAAAAACTGTTTTTT. Translating it yields CAISPTGGGNEKLFF.

This clone was picked up one time. The gene calls are TRBV4-2 and TRBJ2-1, with 14 positions matching TRBD2. V gave up 2 bases and J gave up 7 bases; unmatched junction bases: 13. The germline V gene encodes CDR1 LGHNA and CDR2 YNFKEQ. CDR3 length: 19 residues. The CDR3 reads CASSQTTRLAGGPRNEQFF. The DNA of the CDR3 is TGTGCCAGCAGCCAAACGACCCGACTAGCGGGGGGGCCTCGGAATGAGCAGTTCTTC.

The genes are TRBV7-8 and TRBJ2-6; D is perhaps TRBD2 (5 bases). The CDR3 runs to 16 residues. V was trimmed by 4 bases and J by 2 bases, leaving 12 bases between them. The germline V gene has CDR1 SGHVS and CDR2 FQNEAQ. The CDR3 spells CASSSGVEPGANVLTF. For the CDR3, the DNA is TGTGCCAGCAGCTCCGGGGTAGAGCCTGGGGCCAACGTCCTGACTTTC.

V usage is TRBV6-5 and J usage is TRBJ1-1, with TRBD1 matching 8 bases. Germline V gene lookup returns CDR1 MNHEY and CDR2 SVGAGI. This CDR3 has 16 residues. V gave up 4 bases and J gave up 0 bases; unmatched junction bases: 7. CDR3 nucleotide sequence: TGTGCCAGCAGTTTCGGCAGGGGGCCCATGAACACTGAAGCTTTCTTT. Encoded protein: CASSFGRGPMNTEAFF.

This clone is a singleton in its sample. The chain joins TRBV9 to TRBJ1-4; 8 nucleotides match TRBD1. Germline-derived CDR1 and CDR2 are SGDLS and YYNGEE. V lost 4 bases to trimming and J lost 4 bases; unmatched junction nucleotides: 6. This CDR3 contains 15 residues. Here the CDR3 reads CASSRTGIGNEKLFF. The CDR3 DNA is TGTGCCAGCAGCAGGACAGGGATTGGTAATGAAAAACTGTTTTTT.

V and J are TRBV5-4 and TRBJ2-2; TRBD1 agrees at 7 bases. V shed 0 bases and J 5 bases; nucleotides not matched to a gene: 4. The germline V gene has CDR1 SGHNT and CDR2 YYREEE (reference sequence). The CDR3 totals 15 residues. The CDR3 DNA reads TGTGCCAGCAGCTTGGGACAGGGTTATACCGGGGAGCTGTTTTTT. Translating gives CASSLGQGYTGELFF.

The chain employs TRBV4-2 and TRBJ2-7, with 10 bases aligning to TRBD1. Unmatched junction bases numbered 13, after V lost 0 bases and J lost 2 bases. CDR3 length equals 19 residues. Germline V gene data show CDR1 as LGHNA and CDR2 as YNFKEQ. The CDR3 reads CASSQDVTGGATIPYEQYF. The CDR3 coding sequence is TGTGCCAGCAGCCAAGATGTGACAGGGGGCGCGACGATCCCCTACGAGCAGTACTTC.

This clone appeared a single time. The chain couples TRBV6-1 to TRBJ1-3; D perhaps matches TRBD1 (5 bases). This CDR3 region has 17 residues. Looked up from germline, CDR1 is MNHNS and CDR2 is SASEGT. V was trimmed by 0 bases and J by 4 bases, leaving 16 bases between them. This chain's CDR3 is CASSEASTATSGNTIYF. The CDR3, as DNA: TGTGCCAGCAGTGAAGCTTCGACAGCAACATCGGGAAACACCATATATTTT.

The chain combines TRBV19 with TRBJ2-7; TRBD2 matches 7 bases. The V and J ends lost 4 bases and 6 bases, in that order; junction bases with no gene match: 9. Per the germline V gene, CDR1 is LNHDA and CDR2 is SQIVND (reference sequence). The CDR3 consists of 14 residues. CDR3 region: CASSKLALASEQYF. The CDR3 DNA reads as TGTGCCAGTAGTAAGCTGGCACTAGCGAGCGAGCAGTACTTC.

The genes are TRBV19 and TRBJ2-7; D is ambiguous. In germline, CDR1 is LNHDA, CDR2 SQIVND (reference sequence). This CDR3 has 12 residues. Trimming took off 4 bases at V and 4 bases at J, with 8 bases between the two ends. DNA of the CDR3: TGTGCCAGTAGTAACACAGCATACGAGCAGTACTTC. Its protein is CASSNTAYEQYF.

The rearrangement uses TRBV4-3 and TRBJ2-7; 7 bases map to TRBD2. Germline-derived CDR1 and CDR2 are LGHNA and YSLEER. The CDR3 sequence is 15 residues long. Trimming removed 1 base from V and 3 bases from J; junction bases left unmatched: 6. Written as DNA, the CDR3 is TGCGCCAGCAGCCAAGCGTTGGGGGAGGGCTACGAGCAGTACTTC. This sequence encodes CASSQALGEGYEQYF.

The chain links TRBV4-1 to TRBJ1-1, with 7 bases identical to TRBD1. CDR1 MGHRA and CDR2 YSYEKL come from the germline V gene. The CDR3 totals 17 residues. The junction had 16 bases not matched to a gene; V was cut back by 6 bases and J by 3 bases. The DNA of the CDR3 is TGCGCCAGCAGGTCCTTTTTTGGAAGGGGGCGAGACACTGAAGCTTTCTTT. It specifies CASRSFFGRGRDTEAFF.

The gene calls are TRBV7-9 and TRBJ1-3, with D hard to call. Trimming took 3 bases from V and 2 from J, leaving 11 bases between them. Germline assignment: CDR1 SEHNR and CDR2 FQNEAQ (reference sequence). The CDR3 contains 15 residues. CDR3 sequence: CASSFSGSPGNTIYF. CDR3 nucleotide sequence: TGTGCCAGCAGCTTTTCAGGAAGCCCTGGAAACACCATATATTTT. Combining the CDR3 with reference TRBV7-9 and TRBJ1-3 gives the whole variable domain DTGVSQNPRHKITKRGQNVTFRCDPISEHNRLYWYRQTLGQGPEFLTYFQNEAQLEKSRLLSDRFSAERPKGSFSTLEIQRTEQGDSAMYLCASSFSGSPGNTIYFGEGSWLTVV.